This TCR beta chain was observed in a study of blood T cell repertoires in COVID-19. On the study more broadly: The samples span acute and convalescent COVID-19 from the United States, Italy and Spain.

Trimming cost V 3 bases and J 2 bases; bases outside gene matches: 3. The germline CDR1 and CDR2 sequences are KGHSH and LQKENI. This CDR3 contains 15 residues. In the authors' workflow: Amplification of reference gene primers was used by the study to estimate nucleated cell counts. Sequencing used immunoSEQ multiplex PCR; TCRdb keeps in-frame clones, though not all of them. The V and J calls and the clone size are those of that table, but D and trimming were determined from the DNA. The sample records 300,000 to 450,000 clones, 85% being singletons. This TCR was sampled from a woman under 30 with acute or convalescent COVID-19. The J gene is TRBJ2-2, the V gene TRBV18, with TRBD1 matching over 7 bases. The sequenced sample was peripheral blood. The CDR3 region has the DNA TGTGCCAGCTCACCGAGACAGGGAAACACCGGGGAGCTGTTTTTT. As protein: CASSPRQGNTGELFF.